What follows are 26 T cell receptor beta chains derived from one specimen sequenced in a study of human T cells and chemical hapten exposure. Indicated time point: patch test 2, 6 weeks after DPC sensitization. The treatment is: therapeutic diphenylcyclopropenone sensitization with weekly scalp DPC. A single record per CDR3 protein comes from TCRdb applying MiXCR to the RACE reads. Of roughly 92,000 distinct CDR3 sequences listed, approximately 10% were seen once; the top ten hold 2.5% to 4%. The sequencing used whole blood, collected in connection with sensitization to the hapten diphenylcyclopropenone (DPC). The receptors originated from a woman aged 40-49 years with alopecia areata. Some clones in this sample may be carry-over from other donors' samples.

This clonotype has at least ten counts. The V and J genes are TRBV6-6 and TRBJ1-1, with a tentative D call TRBD1 (5 bases). Trimming left V 6 bases short and J 0 bases short, with 14 bases between. This CDR3 is built from 15 residues. Germline V gives CDR1 MNHNY, CDR2 SVGAGI (reference sequence). The DNA for the CDR3 is TGTGCCAGCAGAACCCCTGCAGGGATGAACACTGAAGCTTTCTTT. Residues: CASRTPAGMNTEAFF.

The J gene is TRBJ2-1, the V gene TRBV30; D is unclear. The ends were cut back, 3 bases at V and 10 bases at J, with 13 bases in the middle. This CDR3 has 12 amino acids. The germline V gene has CDR1 GTSNPN and CDR2 SVGIG (reference sequence). The CDR3 is CAWRRPAGEQFF. CDR3 coding DNA: TGTGCCTGGAGGCGTCCGGCAGGAGAGCAGTTCTTC.

This clonotype showed up many times. This chain joins TRBV20-1 and TRBJ2-1; 8 bases agree with TRBD1. V shed 4 bases and J 5 bases; nucleotides not matched to a gene: 10. CDR3 length: 15 amino acids. Germline values: CDR1 DFQATT, CDR2 SNEGSKA (reference sequence). This chain's CDR3 is CSAILDRGLNNEQFF. The CDR3 DNA reads as TGCAGTGCTATACTCGACAGGGGTCTTAACAATGAGCAGTTCTTC.

This clonotype was counted only a few times. CDR3 amino acids: CASSFGTRRIDEQFF. In DNA, the CDR3 is TGTGCCAGCAGTTTTGGGACAAGAAGGATAGATGAGCAGTTCTTC. The V gene is TRBV28, the J gene TRBJ2-1; D might be TRBD1 (6 bases). V lost 3 bases and J 8 bases, leaving 17 bases between the germline ends. CDR3 size: 15 residues. From germline, CDR1 is MDHEN and CDR2 SYDVKM.

This CDR3 reads CASRRGNTEAFF. Written as DNA, the CDR3 is TGTGCCAGCAGGCGGGGGAACACTGAAGCTTTCTTT. The V call is TRBV6-5, the J call TRBJ1-1; D uncertain. The CDR3 extends over 12 amino acids. Germline assignment: CDR1 MNHEY and CDR2 SVGAGI. Trimming stripped 6 bases from V and 1 base from J, with 6 bases between.

The V gene is TRBV2, the J gene TRBJ1-1, with D perhaps TRBD1 (5 bases). The CDR3 has 14 amino acids. Germline CDR1 reads SNHLY; CDR2 reads FYNNEI. Trimming took off 3 bases at V and 2 bases at J, with 10 bases between the two ends. DNA for the CDR3: TGTGCCAGCAGTGACCAGGGCCAAAACACTGAAGCTTTCTTT. Protein: CASSDQGQNTEAFF.

This clonotype has only a few counts. V and J are TRBV28 and TRBJ2-5; TRBD1 or TRBD2 may be the D gene (5 bases each). The ends were cut back, 7 bases at V and 4 bases at J, with 22 bases in the middle. The CDR3 is made up of 16 amino acids. Looked up from germline, CDR1 is MDHEN and CDR2 is SYDVKM. For the CDR3, the DNA is TGTGCCAGCATTCGCTCGGCGTCCAGGGCGGGAGAGACCCAGTACTTC. Encoded protein: CASIRSASRAGETQYF.

This clonotype was counted ten times or more. This chain connects TRBV19 to TRBJ2-7, with D maybe TRBD2 (5 bases). Trimming cost V 5 bases and J 7 bases, with 15 bases left between them. Germline V lookup: CDR1 LNHDA, CDR2 SQIVND (reference sequence). The length of the CDR3 is 13 residues. The CDR3 DNA reads TGTGCCAGTAGTCCCGGACGGGGAAGGGAGCAGTACTTC. This gives the protein CASSPGRGREQYF.

This clonotype was observed a handful of times. The rearrangement links TRBV5-1 to TRBJ2-1, with D perhaps TRBD1 or TRBD2 (5 bases each). Germline V CDR1 and CDR2: SGHRS, YFSETQ. Trimming shortened V by 0 bases and J by 0 bases, and 10 bases separated the two germline ends. The CDR3 extends over 16 amino acids. CDR3 residues: CASSLGGPSSYNEQFF. The DNA of the CDR3 is TGCGCCAGCAGCTTGGGGGGACCGAGCTCCTACAATGAGCAGTTCTTC.

V gene TRBV24-1 combines with J gene TRBJ2-7; D is perhaps TRBD1 or TRBD2 (5 bases each). Trimming took 9 bases from V and 2 from J, leaving 16 bases between them. The CDR3 has 14 residues. Germline V CDR1 and CDR2: KGHDR, SFDVKD. The CDR3 DNA reads TGTGCCACCGCCCATAGGGACCAACCCTACGAGCAGTACTTC. Its protein product is CATAHRDQPYEQYF.

The table lists this clonotype with many counts. The chain employs TRBV6-5 and TRBJ1-5; the D gene is possibly TRBD1 (6 bases). Germline CDR1 is MNHEY and CDR2 is SVGAGI. The V end lost 1 base, the J end lost 3 bases, and 13 bases lay between the germline ends. The CDR3 is made up of 16 amino acids. CDR3 sequence reads: CASSYLRPGANQPQHF. The CDR3 nucleotides are TGTGCCAGCAGTTACTTGAGACCAGGGGCCAATCAGCCCCAGCATTTT.

This clonotype was counted many times. The V call is TRBV4-3, the J call TRBJ2-7, with 7 bases that match TRBD2. From germline, CDR1 is LGHNA and CDR2 YSLEER. V shed 0 bases, J shed 3 bases, and the junction held 5 bases outside the gene matches. The CDR3 is made up of 15 amino acids. The CDR3 spells CASSQERGGDYEQYF. DNA for the CDR3: TGCGCCAGCAGCCAAGAACGGGGAGGGGACTACGAGCAGTACTTC.

This clonotype was detected many times. V is TRBV5-8 and J is TRBJ1-5, with 8 nucleotides matching TRBD1. CDR1 and CDR2 from the germline V gene are SGHTS and YDEGEE. V dropped 6 bases and J dropped 3; count of bases not matched to a gene: 5. The CDR3 has 14 amino acids. CDR3 in amino acids: CASTRTGPNQPQHF. The CDR3, as DNA: TGTGCCAGCACCAGGACAGGGCCCAATCAGCCCCAGCATTTT.

This clonotype was detected a few times. This chain connects TRBV2 to TRBJ2-7; 11 nucleotides line up with TRBD2. Germline CDR1 is SNHLY and CDR2 is FYNNEI. The J segment lost 0 bases and the V segment lost 4 bases, leaving 2 bases of the junction unmatched. CDR3 size: 15 residues. The CDR3 sequence: CASSVSGRGSYEQYF. Written as DNA, the CDR3 is TGTGCCAGCAGTGTTAGCGGGAGGGGCTCCTACGAGCAGTACTTC.

This clonotype has ten or more counts. The chain is built from TRBV5-1 and TRBJ2-7; D gene unclear. Germline values: CDR1 SGHRS, CDR2 YFSETQ. With 2 bases removed from V and 1 base from J, the gap between germline ends came to 7 bases. CDR3 size: 13 residues. The CDR3 DNA reads as TGCGCCAGCAGCTTCCAGAGTTCCTACGAGCAGTACTTC. As protein: CASSFQSSYEQYF. The complete variable domain, with remaining parts taken from reference TRBV5-1 and TRBJ2-7, reads KAGVTQTPRYLIKTRGQQVTLSCSPISGHRSVSWYQQTPGQGLQFLFEYFSETQRNKGNFPGRFSGRQFSNSRSEMNVSTLELGDSALYLCASSFQSSYEQYFGPGTRLTVT.

Concerning this clonotype: This may arise from a read error, as a much more abundant clone is one base away. This chain uses TRBV12-3 or TRBV12-4 with TRBJ1-2; D remains unclear. The CDR3 runs to 14 residues. The V gene lost 10 bases and the J gene lost 8 bases, with 23 bases spanning the gap. The CDR3 loop is CATSPSVRGGGYTF. CDR3 sequence (DNA): TGTGCCACCAGCCCTTCGGTGCGGGGTGGCGGCTACACCTTC.

This clonotype was counted a few times. This sequence joins TRBV7-2 and TRBJ2-1; TRBD2 might be the D (5 bases). CDR1 is SGHTA and CDR2 is FQGNSA in the germline V gene. The V gene lost 4 bases and the J gene lost 2 bases, with 12 bases spanning the gap. The CDR3 covers 15 residues. Here the CDR3 reads CASSSPDLAYNEQFF. CDR3 DNA sequence: TGTGCCAGCAGCTCCCCGGACTTAGCCTACAATGAGCAGTTCTTC.

This sequence joins TRBV6-1 and TRBJ2-1; D is possibly TRBD1 (5 bases). Looked up from germline, CDR1 is MNHNS and CDR2 is SASEGT. V gave up 4 bases and J gave up 4 bases, with 14 bases separating them. The CDR3 consists of 15 residues. CDR3: CASSVDSQGYNEQFF. CDR3 sequence (DNA): TGTGCCAGCAGTGTCGACAGCCAAGGGTACAATGAGCAGTTCTTC.

This clonotype was recorded a few times. V and J are TRBV12-3 or TRBV12-4 and TRBJ2-4; 7 bases map to TRBD1. Trimming cost V 3 bases and J 8 bases; bases outside gene matches: 7. The CDR3 is 14 amino acids. The CDR3 reads CASSFLGGEDIQYF. DNA for the CDR3: TGTGCCAGCAGTTTTTTAGGGGGCGAGGACATTCAGTACTTC.

This clonotype showed up just a few times. The chain joins TRBV29-1 to TRBJ2-7; D gene uncertain. CDR1 is SQVTM and CDR2 is ANQGSEA in the germline V gene. The length of the CDR3 is 12 residues. V shed 4 bases and J shed 5 bases, with 12 bases lying between them. In nucleotides, the CDR3 is TGCAGCGTTGGGCTGGCCGAAGACGAGCAGTACTTC. Translated, it gives CSVGLAEDEQYF.

The chain uses TRBV4-2 and TRBJ1-2; 10 nucleotides align to TRBD1. The junction had 14 bases not matched to a gene; V was cut back by 4 bases and J by 6 bases. The CDR3 runs 17 residues. CDR1 and CDR2 (germline): LGHNA, YNFKEQ. The CDR3 sequence: CASSLPGTGARDNGYTF. The CDR3 DNA reads as TGTGCCAGCAGCCTACCCGGGACAGGGGCTCGAGATAATGGCTACACCTTC.

In this sample, this clonotype turned up many times. V gene TRBV12-3 or TRBV12-4 combines with J gene TRBJ1-5, with D possibly matching TRBD1 (6 bases). Trimming left V 7 bases short and J 4 bases short, with 14 bases between. The CDR3 is 14 amino acids. CDR3 protein: CASTRGQENQPQHF. CDR3 DNA: TGTGCCAGCACCCGGGGACAAGAAAATCAGCCCCAGCATTTT.

The chain uses TRBV10-2 and TRBJ2-3, with 7 bases identical to TRBD1. The CDR3 consists of 13 residues. The V gene's germline CDR1 is WSHSY and CDR2 SAAADI. Germline trimming cut 6 bases from V and 5 bases from J; bases unmatched to any gene: 5. The CDR3: CASRTGDGDTQYF. The CDR3 DNA follows: TGCGCCAGCAGAACAGGGGATGGAGATACGCAGTATTTT.

This clonotype was recorded a few times. V and J are TRBV9 and TRBJ2-2; 7 positions agree with TRBD1. Germline CDR1 reads SGDLS; CDR2 reads YYNGEE. With V trimmed by 4 bases and J by 6 bases, 6 bases remained unmatched. The CDR3 length is 14 residues. Written as DNA, the CDR3 is TGTGCCAGCAGCTTACGACAGGGTTCCGGGGAGCTGTTTTTT. It encodes CASSLRQGSGELFF.

There are a few counts of this clonotype. The genes are TRBV5-4 and TRBJ1-1; 7 bases are a match to TRBD1. In germline, CDR1 is SGHNT, CDR2 YYREEE (reference sequence). The CDR3 covers 16 residues. Germline trimming cut 0 bases from V and 6 bases from J; bases unmatched to any gene: 11. CDR3 protein: CASSLGLGTAKPEAFF. The CDR3 DNA reads as TGTGCCAGCAGCTTGGGGCTCGGGACAGCCAAGCCTGAAGCTTTCTTT.

This clonotype was observed a handful of times. DNA for the CDR3: TGCAGCGTTGAGGTTGCCGGGAGAGCCTATGGCTACACCTTC. Translating gives CSVEVAGRAYGYTF. The chain combines TRBV29-1 with TRBJ1-2; D is undetermined. The CDR3 totals 14 residues. CDR1 and CDR2 from the germline V gene are SQVTM and ANQGSEA. Trimming stripped 3 bases from V and 4 bases from J, with 15 bases between.